This T cell receptor beta chain came from a study of cytomegalovirus exposure and HLA in healthy donors. Regarding the study as a whole: Later analysis identified several of the most significant clusters that appeared linked to common viral pathogens. TCR beta sequences numbering 16,951 were associated with HLA alleles at 0.05 false discovery rate in a later analysis. According to the study, 160 or so TCR beta chains were cytomegalovirus-associated. As was reported, the HLA-A and HLA-B alleles of most subjects were accurately predicted from TCR beta sequences.

The PCR contained 60 Vbeta and 13 Jbeta primers. The repertoire was sequenced with immunoSEQ multiplex PCR; TCRdb's copy has only in-frame clones and lacks some. Here the sample spans 80,000 to 95,000 clones, about 60% being singletons. Points on this clone: Its specificity is unknown.

CDR1 and CDR2 from the germline V gene are SQVTM and ANQGSEA. Trimming cost V 3 bases and J 10 bases, with 15 bases left between them. The CDR3 covers 13 residues. The clonotype originates from a woman younger than 45 in good health and CMV-seronegative. The rearrangement joins TRBV29-1 to TRBJ1-4, with a possible D match to TRBD1 (5 bases). The sequenced sample was PBMCs. The CDR3 loop is CSVDLGGEGKLFF. CDR3 bases: TGCAGCGTTGATCTGGGGGGAGAGGGAAAACTGTTTTTT.